One sample yielded the 28 T cell receptor beta chains listed below, sequenced in a study of cytomegalovirus exposure and HLA in healthy donors. It was with 60 Vbeta and 13 Jbeta primers that the PCR ran. TCRdb's table, derived via immunoSEQ multiplex PCR, lists solely in-frame clones and lacks some. The sample lists more than 75,000 clones; 85% to 90% were seen once. Sequencing was done on a sample of PBMCs. All receptors derive from a young man in good health and CMV-seronegative.

Regarding this clone: Other nucleotide sequences in the sample specify the same CDR3. The chain combines TRBV7-9 with TRBJ1-3; the match to TRBD1 covers 7 bases. This CDR3 comprises 15 residues. After removal of 7 bases from V and 2 bases from J, the junction contained 8 bases not matched to a gene. The V gene's germline CDR1 is SEHNR and CDR2 FQNEAQ (reference sequence). Here the CDR3 reads CASIKDRAAGNTIYF. The CDR3 nucleotides read TGTGCCAGCATCAAAGACAGGGCAGCTGGAAACACCATATATTTT. The entire variable domain, with the rest obtained from reference TRBV7-9 and TRBJ1-3, is as follows: DTGVSQNPRHKITKRGQNVTFRCDPISEHNRLYWYRQTLGQGPEFLTYFQNEAQLEKSRLLSDRFSAERPKGSFSTLEIQRTEQGDSAMYLCASIKDRAAGNTIYFGEGSWLTVV.

This chain connects TRBV5-6 to TRBJ2-5; 7 positions agree with TRBD2. Judging by the DNA end, TRBJ2-7 fits better; the J call may be wrong. Germline V lookup: CDR1 SGHDT, CDR2 YYEEEE. The CDR3 spans 15 residues. In DNA form, the CDR3 reads TGTGCCAGTAAAGTGCGACAGCGGGATTCCTACGAGCAGTACTTC. This sequence encodes CASKVRQRDSYEQYF.

The CDR3, as DNA: TGTGCCAGCAGCGGACAGGGATACAATAACTATGGCTACACCTTC. It codes for CASSGQGYNNYGYTF. The V gene is TRBV28, the J gene TRBJ1-2, with 8 bases aligning to TRBD1. With V trimmed by 6 bases and J by 1 base, 7 bases remained unmatched. The germline V gene encodes CDR1 MDHEN and CDR2 SYDVKM. This CDR3 is built from 15 residues.

The chain links TRBV4-3 to TRBJ2-7, with D tentatively TRBD1 (5 bases). This CDR3 has 15 residues. The germline V gene has CDR1 LGHNA and CDR2 YSLEER. V was trimmed by 3 bases and J by 5 bases, leaving 17 bases between them. The CDR3, as DNA: TGCGCCAGCAGCCACTCAAGGACCCAGGGTCACGAGCAGTACTTC. Its protein is CASSHSRTQGHEQYF.

This chain joins TRBV6-5 and TRBJ1-5, with a possible D match to TRBD1 (6 bases). V dropped 5 bases and J dropped 1 base, with 12 bases sitting between them. CDR1 MNHEY and CDR2 SVGAGI come from the germline V gene. CDR3 length: 15 residues. CDR3 bases: TGTGCCAGCAGTCGGACGGGACAAAGCAATCAGCCCCAGCATTTT. This translates into CASSRTGQSNQPQHF.

The V call is TRBV5-1, the J call TRBJ1-4, with 9 bases that match TRBD1. The CDR3 is 14 residues long. The V gene end was trimmed by 5 bases and the J gene end by 7 bases; junction bases not matched to a gene: 6. Germline V lookup: CDR1 SGHRS, CDR2 YFSETQ. CDR3 residues: CASRVDRGVEKLFF. CDR3 nucleotide sequence: TGCGCCAGCAGGGTGGACAGGGGCGTTGAAAAACTGTTTTTT. The full variable domain, in which reference TRBV5-1 and TRBJ1-4 provide the parts outside the CDR3, is KAGVTQTPRYLIKTRGQQVTLSCSPISGHRSVSWYQQTPGQGLQFLFEYFSETQRNKGNFPGRFSGRQFSNSRSEMNVSTLELGDSALYLCASRVDRGVEKLFFGSGTQLSVL.

This chain links TRBV15 with TRBJ2-3; the match to TRBD2 covers 7 bases. Germline V lookup: CDR1 LNHNV, CDR2 YYDKDF (reference sequence). This CDR3 contains 15 residues. The trim removed 1 base at V and 4 bases at J, leaving 5 bases unmatched. CDR3 loop: CATSRAPSGSDTQYF. The CDR3 region has the DNA TGTGCCACCAGCAGAGCACCTAGCGGCTCAGATACGCAGTATTTT.

This clone was found a few times. The chain joins TRBV7-8 to TRBJ2-5; no reliable D call. The DNA end is more similar to TRBJ2-7, so the J call may be wrong. This CDR3 is built from 15 residues. Per germline, CDR1 SGHVS and CDR2 FQNEAQ. Here the CDR3 reads CASSPRIVGRYEQYF. The CDR3 nucleotides read TGTGCCAGCAGCCCGAGGATTGTGGGTCGTTACGAGCAGTACTTC.

J is TRBJ1-2 and V is TRBV7-2, with D hard to call. The CDR3 covers 15 residues. CDR1 is SGHTA and CDR2 is FQGNSA in the germline V gene. V was clipped by 1 base and J by 2 bases, with 11 bases between them. CDR3 amino acids: CASSLGPGGNYGYTF. For the CDR3, the DNA is TGTGCCAGCAGCTTAGGCCCTGGCGGGAACTATGGCTACACCTTC.

The chain combines TRBV19 with TRBJ2-7; TRBD1 agrees at 10 bases. The CDR3 consists of 16 residues. Germline values: CDR1 LNHDA, CDR2 SQIVND (reference sequence). The junction had 12 bases not matched to a gene; V was cut back by 5 bases and J by 5 bases. The chain's CDR3 is CASSVEGTGDVHEQYF. The CDR3 bases are TGTGCCAGTAGTGTCGAAGGGACAGGGGATGTCCACGAGCAGTACTTC.

The chain employs TRBV5-4 and TRBJ2-1; no reliable D call. V lost 0 bases and J 1 base, leaving 5 bases between the germline ends. Germline lookup yields CDR1 SGHNT and CDR2 YYREEE (reference sequence). The CDR3 totals 14 residues. The CDR3 reads CASSLGSSYNEQFF. As DNA, the CDR3 is TGTGCCAGCAGCTTGGGGAGTTCCTACAATGAGCAGTTCTTC. The full variable domain, its missing parts supplied by reference TRBV5-4 and TRBJ2-1, is ETGVTQSPTHLIKTRGQQVTLRCSSQSGHNTVSWYQQALGQGPQFIFQYYREEENGRGNFPPRFSGLQFPNYSSELNVNALELDDSALYLCASSLGSSYNEQFFGPGTRLTVL.

The chain carries TRBV7-8 and TRBJ1-5, with TRBD1 matching 7 bases. Trimming took 4 bases from V and 2 from J; bases not matched to a gene: 5. CDR1 is SGHVS and CDR2 is FQNEAQ in the germline V gene. The CDR3 totals 15 residues. The CDR3 sequence is CASSSTGARNQPQHF. CDR3 bases: TGTGCCAGCAGCTCTACAGGGGCCCGCAATCAGCCCCAGCATTTT.

This clone appeared once. The chain links TRBV29-1 to TRBJ2-1, with 8 bases fitting TRBD2. This CDR3 contains 16 residues. Trimming at V came to 1 base and at J to 5 bases, leaving 10 bases not matched to a gene. Per the germline V gene, CDR1 is SQVTM and CDR2 is ANQGSEA. This chain's CDR3 is CSVEGITGTRNNEQFF. Written as DNA, the CDR3 is TGCAGCGTTGAAGGGATCACCGGGACTAGAAACAATGAGCAGTTCTTC.

The J gene is TRBJ2-5, the V gene TRBV5-1; 7 bases agree with TRBD2. The CDR3 has 14 residues. CDR1 SGHRS and CDR2 YFSETQ come from the germline V gene. V gave up 5 bases and J gave up 2 bases; unmatched junction bases: 6. CDR3 nucleotides: TGCGCCAGCAGTCTAAGCGGGGCACAAGAGACCCAGTACTTC. This translates into CASSLSGAQETQYF.

There are a few counts of this clone. The chain is built from TRBV5-8 and TRBJ2-2, with 7 nucleotides matching TRBD2. Germline V gives CDR1 SGHTS, CDR2 YDEGEE. Germline trimming cut 4 bases from V and 5 bases from J; bases unmatched to any gene: 11. The length of the CDR3 is 16 residues. The CDR3 DNA sequence: TGTGCCAGCAGCGTCATGGTTGGCGGGGGTACCGGGGAGCTGTTTTTT. Translating gives CASSVMVGGGTGELFF.

The rearrangement uses TRBV4-2 and TRBJ2-3; D may be TRBD2 (5 bases). Trimming took 2 bases from V and 3 from J, leaving 18 bases between them. CDR3 length equals 17 residues. Germline CDR1 reads LGHNA; CDR2 reads YNFKEQ. The CDR3 loop is CASSQPRSGTLTDTQYF. CDR3 sequence (DNA): TGTGCCAGCAGCCAACCGAGGAGCGGTACCTTAACAGATACGCAGTATTTT.

The chain couples TRBV5-6 to TRBJ2-7; possible D gene TRBD2, 6 bases. CDR3 length: 17 amino acids. V lost 2 bases and J 4 bases, leaving 22 bases between the germline ends. Germline V gives CDR1 SGHDT, CDR2 YYEEEE. CDR3 bases: TGTGCCAGCAGCTTAAACGGGAGAAATCAAGGGGCTTACGAGCAGTACTTC. Translated, it gives CASSLNGRNQGAYEQYF.

The V gene is TRBV2, the J gene TRBJ2-5; no reliable D call. The DNA end lines up better with TRBJ2-7; the J call may be wrong. Germline CDR1 and CDR2: SNHLY and FYNNEI. The CDR3 sequence is 13 residues long. The CDR3: CASSEPFRPEQYF. CDR3 sequence (DNA): TGTGCCAGCAGTGAGCCCTTTCGTCCCGAGCAGTACTTC.

The chain has TRBV5-1 and TRBJ2-1, with 12 bases matching TRBD2. The junction had 28 bases not matched to a gene; V was cut back by 4 bases and J by 8 bases. CDR1 is SGHRS, CDR2 YFSETQ, per germline. This CDR3 has 22 amino acids. CDR3 residues: CASSHPKLGKDTRLAGVDEQFF. The DNA of the CDR3 is TGCGCCAGCAGCCATCCCAAACTAGGAAAAGATACCAGACTAGCGGGAGTGGATGAGCAGTTCTTC.

The chain has TRBV14 and TRBJ1-1, with 9 bases identical to TRBD1. Germline lookup yields CDR1 SGHDN and CDR2 FVKESK. Unmatched junction bases numbered 11, after V lost 5 bases and J lost 10 bases. The CDR3 extends over 14 amino acids. CDR3 loop: CASSFWGQGMRAFF. Written as DNA, the CDR3 is TGTGCCAGCAGCTTCTGGGGACAGGGAATGAGAGCTTTCTTT.

V is TRBV18 and J is TRBJ1-5, with D possibly being TRBD1 (6 bases). The germline CDR1 and CDR2 sequences are KGHSH and LQKENI. V was pared by 2 bases and J by 8 bases, with 10 bases between. This CDR3 is built from 13 residues. The CDR3 region is CASSPGRGEPQHF. CDR3 in DNA: TGTGCCAGCTCACCAGGGAGGGGGGAGCCCCAGCATTTT.

A word on this clone: Other DNA sequences within the sample encode an identical CDR3. V is TRBV5-1 and J is TRBJ2-1; 7 positions agree with TRBD2. Trimming removed 1 base from V and 6 bases from J; junction bases left unmatched: 22. The CDR3 totals 20 residues. Germline CDR1 reads SGHRS; CDR2 reads YFSETQ. CDR3 residues: CASSLSRAGAGRAASNEQFF. In DNA form, the CDR3 reads TGCGCCAGCAGCTTGTCGAGGGCGGGAGCGGGCCGGGCGGCCTCCAATGAGCAGTTCTTC.

This rearrangement joins TRBV19 to TRBJ1-5; D call uncertain. Trimming cost V 7 bases and J 1 base, with 14 bases left between them. From germline, CDR1 is LNHDA and CDR2 SQIVND (reference sequence). The CDR3 is made up of 15 amino acids. CDR3 region: CASNSGELSNQPQHF. The CDR3 nucleotides read TGTGCCAGTAACTCCGGGGAGCTAAGCAATCAGCCCCAGCATTTT.

This chain uses TRBV6-6 with TRBJ2-2, with D perhaps matching TRBD2 (6 bases). This CDR3 region has 16 residues. Germline V gives CDR1 MNHNY, CDR2 SVGAGI (reference sequence). The V and J ends lost 0 bases and 0 bases respectively, with 8 bases between them. CDR3 in DNA: TGTGCCAGCAGTTACTCGGGAGGACCGAACACCGGGGAGCTGTTTTTT. Protein sequence: CASSYSGGPNTGELFF.

This chain uses TRBV11-3 with TRBJ2-7, with D hard to call. V shed 1 base and J shed 3 bases, with 13 bases lying between them. In germline, CDR1 is SGHNT, CDR2 YENEEA. The length of the CDR3 is 15 residues. In DNA form, the CDR3 reads TGTGCCAGCAGCTTAGGGAGAGGTTTAGGCTACGAGCAGTACTTC. Protein product: CASSLGRGLGYEQYF.

J is TRBJ2-7 and V is TRBV2, with 12 bases matching TRBD2. CDR3 length equals 18 residues. Germline CDR1 SNHLY, CDR2 FYNNEI. With 1 base clipped from V and 2 bases from J, the junction kept 9 bases outside the gene matches. The CDR3 DNA follows: TGTGCCAGCAGTGAAGGACTAGCGGGAGAGTCGTATACCTACGAGCAGTACTTC. Protein sequence: CASSEGLAGESYTYEQYF.

The chain is built from TRBV28 and TRBJ2-7; 7 bases map to TRBD2. The V and J ends lost 5 bases and 0 bases, in that order; junction bases with no gene match: 4. Per germline, CDR1 MDHEN and CDR2 SYDVKM. This CDR3 spans 14 amino acids. This chain's CDR3 is CASSPTGGSYEQYF. In nucleotides, the CDR3 is TGTGCCAGCAGTCCAACGGGGGGCTCCTACGAGCAGTACTTC. The whole variable domain, remainder taken from reference TRBV28 and TRBJ2-7, is DVKVTQSSRYLVKRTGEKVFLECVQDMDHENMFWYRQDPGLGLRLIYFSYDVKMKEKGDIPEGYSVSREKKERFSLILESASTNQTSMYLCASSPTGGSYEQYFGPGTRLTVT.

J is TRBJ2-7 and V is TRBV28, with 7 bases matching TRBD1. Trimming removed 8 bases from V and 10 bases from J; junction bases left unmatched: 23. The CDR3 is made up of 16 amino acids. Germline CDR1 and CDR2: MDHEN and SYDVKM. CDR3 protein: CASQTPLTGRVGKQYF. For the CDR3, the DNA is TGTGCCAGCCAAACACCCCTGACAGGGCGGGTCGGGAAACAGTACTTC. Supplemented by reference TRBV28 and TRBJ2-7, the full variable domain reads DVKVTQSSRYLVKRTGEKVFLECVQDMDHENMFWYRQDPGLGLRLIYFSYDVKMKEKGDIPEGYSVSREKKERFSLILESASTNQTSMYLCASQTPLTGRVGKQYFGPGTRLTVT.